The T cell receptor beta chain under discussion was sequenced for a study of blood T cell repertoires in COVID-19. TCRdb's table, derived via immunoSEQ multiplex PCR, lists solely in-frame clones and lacks some. The sample shows 350,000 to 400,000 clones, around 91% of them seen only once. The receptor was isolated from a man younger than 35 who had recovered from COVID-19. Sequencing used PBMCs or T cells enriched from blood (not recorded which).

DNA of the CDR3: TGCGCCAGCAGCTTGGCTCGAGATGAGCAGTTCTTC. Residues: CASSLARDEQFF. The chain combines TRBV5-1 with TRBJ2-1; D not resolved. This CDR3 comprises 12 residues. The V gene lost 0 bases and the J gene lost 8 bases, with 6 bases spanning the gap. Germline V gene sequence: CDR1 SGHRS, CDR2 YFSETQ.